Below, 16 T cell receptor beta chains from the same sample are listed, as sequenced in a study of early T cells in non-severe SARS-CoV-2 infection. MiXCR, applied by TCRdb to the 5' RACE reads, yields one record per CDR3 protein. The table has tens of thousands of distinct CDR3 sequences, around 9.7% seen once. The sequenced material came from whole blood. These receptors were obtained from an adult who was a healthcare worker with PCR-confirmed SARS-CoV-2 infection or an uninfected control (not recorded which).

The table lists this clonotype with many counts. V and J are TRBV7-2 and TRBJ1-2, with TRBD1 matching 10 bases. The CDR3 runs 14 residues. CDR1 and CDR2 from the germline V gene are SGHTA and FQGNSA. With V trimmed by 0 bases and J by 10 bases, 5 bases remained unmatched. The DNA for the CDR3 is TGTGCCAGCAGCTTAGCGCGGGGACAGGGGACCTACACCTTC. It is translated as CASSLARGQGTYTF.

This chain uses TRBV20-1 with TRBJ2-1, with D hard to call. This CDR3 region has 11 residues. CDR1 is DFQATT and CDR2 is SNEGSKA in the germline V gene (reference sequence). V was trimmed by 1 base and J by 8 bases, leaving 6 bases between them. The CDR3 DNA is TGCAGTGCTAGAGCAGCGTATGAGCAGTTCTTC. Translated, it gives CSARAAYEQFF.

This clonotype has a count of ten or more. The genes are TRBV6-6 and TRBJ2-3; D may be TRBD1 (6 bases). V gave up 4 bases and J gave up 0 bases, with 8 bases separating them. CDR1 is MNHNY, CDR2 SVGAGI, per germline (reference sequence). The CDR3 contains 14 residues. The CDR3: CASSFGQSTDTQYF. The CDR3 DNA sequence: TGTGCCAGCAGTTTTGGACAGAGCACAGATACGCAGTATTTT.

This clonotype was observed a handful of times. The rearrangement joins TRBV7-9 to TRBJ2-3, with a possible D match to TRBD2 (6 bases). The V and J ends lost 5 bases and 1 base respectively, with 13 bases between them. Germline assignment: CDR1 SEHNR and CDR2 FQNEAQ (reference sequence). This CDR3 has 15 residues. The CDR3 coding sequence is TGTGCCAGCAGCCCACGGGGGTCTGGCACAGATACGCAGTATTTT. This codes for CASSPRGSGTDTQYF.

This clonotype has at least ten counts. V and J are TRBV18 and TRBJ2-7; D gene uncertain. CDR1 is KGHSH and CDR2 is LQKENI in the germline V gene. V shed 3 bases and J shed 6 bases, with 12 bases lying between them. There are 13 residues in the CDR3. CDR3 loop: CASSPKIGGEQYF. The CDR3 region has the DNA TGTGCCAGCTCACCCAAGATAGGCGGCGAGCAGTACTTC.

A few counts support this clonotype. This chain links TRBV4-1 with TRBJ2-1; TRBD2 is a possible D gene (6 bases). V shed 0 bases and J shed 2 bases, with 11 bases lying between them. The CDR3 extends over 16 amino acids. Germline V gene lookup returns CDR1 MGHRA and CDR2 YSYEKL. The CDR3, as DNA: TGCGCCAGCAGCCAAGAACCCCCGGGGGCCTACAATGAGCAGTTCTTC. Translating it yields CASSQEPPGAYNEQFF.

This clonotype was detected many times. The rearrangement links TRBV7-9 to TRBJ2-7, with a weak D call TRBD1 (6 bases). Germline CDR1 and CDR2: SEHNR and FQNEAQ (reference sequence). There are 15 residues in the CDR3. Trimming shortened V by 1 base and J by 4 bases, and 14 bases separated the two germline ends. CDR3 protein: CASSLGLGTSYEQYF. The CDR3 nucleotides read TGTGCCAGCAGCTTAGGTCTCGGGACATCTTACGAGCAGTACTTC.

For this clonotype: No conserved phenylalanine or tryptophan ends this CDR3, so it is likely a read error. The V call is TRBV30, the J call TRBJ1-6; D gene ambiguous. The CDR3 is 13 amino acids. The V gene's germline CDR1 is GTSNPN and CDR2 SVGIG (reference sequence). The ends were cut back, 2 bases at V and 8 bases at J, with 10 bases in the middle. This CDR3 reads CAWSLEGDSPLHS. Written as DNA, the CDR3 is TGTGCCTGGAGTCTAGAGGGAGATTCACCCCTCCACTCT.

The rearrangement links TRBV11-1 to TRBJ2-7; 8 bases are shared with TRBD1. Trimming at V came to 5 bases and at J to 4 bases, leaving 7 bases not matched to a gene. Germline CDR1 is SGHAT and CDR2 is FQDESV (reference sequence). The CDR3 totals 14 residues. The CDR3 region is CASSPWTGSYEQYF. CDR3 nucleotide sequence: TGTGCCAGCAGCCCCTGGACAGGGTCGTACGAGCAGTACTTC.

This clonotype was seen a few times. The chain is built from TRBV19 and TRBJ2-1, with 11 bases matching TRBD2. Per germline, CDR1 LNHDA and CDR2 SQIVND (reference sequence). With 7 bases clipped from V and 10 bases from J, the junction kept 12 bases outside the gene matches. CDR3 size: 15 residues. The CDR3 nucleotides are TGTGCCAGTACTACCGTTAGCGGGGGGGGTCGGGAGCAGTTCTTC. Translating it yields CASTTVSGGGREQFF.

The chain is built from TRBV5-5 and TRBJ2-3; unclear D gene. Between the trimmed V and J ends, which lost 4 bases and 0 bases, there was a span of 9 bases. The CDR3 contains 14 residues. The germline CDR1 and CDR2 sequences are SGHKS and YYEKEE (reference sequence). The CDR3 protein is CASSGLVSTDTQYF. The CDR3 bases are TGTGCCAGCAGCGGCTTGGTGAGCACAGATACGCAGTATTTT.

This clonotype has just a few counts. The chain uses TRBV5-4 and TRBJ1-3, with D unclear. Germline-derived CDR1 and CDR2 are SGHNT and YYREEE (reference sequence). The V end was cut by 0 bases, the J end by 4 bases, with 14 bases between. CDR3 length: 16 amino acids. The DNA for the CDR3 is TGTGCCAGCAGCTTGGCTCTGGGCAGTGAAGGAAACACCATATATTTT. Its protein product is CASSLALGSEGNTIYF.

In its sample, this clonotype was seen once. For the CDR3, the DNA is TGTGCCAGCAGCCCCGGGACAGGCGTCAATCAGCCCCAGCATTTT. This codes for CASSPGTGVNQPQHF. This chain uses TRBV12-3 or TRBV12-4 with TRBJ1-5; 8 nucleotides agree with TRBD1. J gave up 3 bases and V 6 bases, and 7 bases lay outside the gene matches. This CDR3 has 15 amino acids.

This clonotype occurred many times. CDR3 coding DNA: TGTGCCAGCAGTCTTGGGGCGAGACTTGGCTACACCTTC. Translating it yields CASSLGARLGYTF. The chain employs TRBV27 and TRBJ1-2, with a tentative D call TRBD1 (5 bases). V was trimmed by 5 bases and J by 7 bases, leaving 14 bases between them. Per germline, CDR1 MNHEY and CDR2 SMNVEV (reference sequence). The length of the CDR3 is 13 residues.

The chain combines TRBV30 with TRBJ2-1; TRBD1 agrees at 9 bases. Germline V gene lookup returns CDR1 GTSNPN and CDR2 SVGIG (reference sequence). This CDR3 spans 12 amino acids. The V segment lost 4 bases and the J segment 10 bases; nucleotides outside the gene matches: 5. This CDR3 reads CAWTQGAGEQFF. The CDR3 DNA is TGTGCCTGGACACAGGGGGCAGGGGAGCAGTTCTTC.

This clonotype has a handful of counts. The V gene is TRBV6-5, the J gene TRBJ1-2, with 7 bases aligning to TRBD1. V lost 6 bases to trimming and J lost 8 bases; unmatched junction nucleotides: 6. The CDR3 consists of 12 residues. CDR1 is MNHEY and CDR2 is SVGAGI in the germline V gene. The CDR3 bases are TGTGCCAGCAGCCCCAGACAGGGCGGCTACACCTTC. The encoded protein is CASSPRQGGYTF.